Shown below are 8 T cell receptor beta chains from a single sample sequenced in a study of blood T cells in healthy people across ages. Combining a sample-barcoded 5' primer with a J-beta primer mix, a second PCR ran for 7 to 11 cycles. TCRdb recomputed calls from the 5' RACE reads with MiXCR, one row per CDR3 protein. The table records over 600,000 distinct CDR3 sequences, around three fifths of them present only once. Input material: blood. Every receptor here comes from a middle-aged man in good health.

The J gene is TRBJ2-5, the V gene TRBV7-2, with 7 positions matching TRBD2. Germline V gives CDR1 SGHTA, CDR2 FQGNSA. The CDR3 has 15 residues. V gave up 8 bases and J gave up 1 base; unmatched junction bases: 10. DNA of the CDR3: TGTGCCAGCGGCAGGCAAAGCGGGACCCAAGAGACCCAGTACTTC. Encoded protein: CASGRQSGTQETQYF.

This clonotype was detected only a few times. This chain joins TRBV7-2 and TRBJ2-3; 11 nucleotides align to TRBD2. The germline V gene encodes CDR1 SGHTA and CDR2 FQGNSA. The CDR3 contains 18 residues. J was trimmed by 0 bases and V by 5 bases; bases with no gene match: 10. This chain's CDR3 is CASSLTSGGFRSTDTQYF. CDR3 nucleotide sequence: TGTGCCAGCAGCCTAACTAGCGGGGGCTTTAGGAGCACAGATACGCAGTATTTT. Complete variable domain (other parts from reference TRBV7-2 and TRBJ2-3): GAGVSQSPSNKVTEKGKDVELRCDPISGHTALYWYRQSLGQGLEFLIYFQGNSAPDKSGLPSDRFSAERTGGSVSTLTIQRTQQEDSAVYLCASSLTSGGFRSTDTQYFGPGTRLTVL.

This clonotype was seen more than once but under ten times. This chain links TRBV7-2 with TRBJ2-6; D possibly corresponds to TRBD1 (5 bases). CDR3 size: 16 residues. V lost 2 bases to trimming and J lost 2 bases, with 10 bases between them. Germline CDR1 reads SGHTA; CDR2 reads FQGNSA. In DNA, the CDR3 is TGTGCCAGCAGCTTAACCAGGGTCCCTGGGGCCAACGTCCTGACTTTC. Its translation is CASSLTRVPGANVLTF.

CDR3 coding DNA: TGTGCCAGCAGCCCGAGGGGTTTTAATTCACCCCTCCACTTT. It translates to CASSPRGFNSPLHF. The chain is built from TRBV7-2 and TRBJ1-6; possibly TRBD1 for D (5 bases). The germline gives CDR1 SGHTA, CDR2 FQGNSA. CDR3 length: 14 amino acids. V was pared by 5 bases and J by 6 bases, with 11 bases between.

In its sample, this clonotype was seen once. The genes are TRBV20-1 and TRBJ2-1; either TRBD1 or TRBD2 may supply D (5 bases each). This CDR3 comprises 10 residues. V gave up 6 bases and J gave up 15 bases, with 15 bases separating them. The germline CDR1 and CDR2 sequences are DFQATT and SNEGSKA (reference sequence). CDR3 nucleotide sequence: TGCAGTGCGTTCCGGGACCTTTGGTTCTTC. Protein sequence: CSAFRDLWFF.

This chain links TRBV9 with TRBJ1-5; TRBD1 agrees at 8 bases. From germline, CDR1 is SGDLS and CDR2 YYNGEE. The CDR3 runs to 15 residues. With V trimmed by 3 bases and J by 2 bases, 4 bases remained unmatched. The CDR3 region is CASSGGTGGNQPQHF. The CDR3 coding sequence is TGTGCCAGCAGCGGCGGGACAGGCGGCAATCAGCCCCAGCATTTT.

In DNA form, the CDR3 reads TGTGCCAGCATCCTGTTAGCCTCTGGGGCCAACGTCCTGACTTTC. The encoded protein is CASILLASGANVLTF. The chain joins TRBV2 to TRBJ2-6; D not certain. The CDR3 runs 15 residues. From germline, CDR1 is SNHLY and CDR2 FYNNEI. V was clipped by 7 bases and J by 0 bases, with 10 bases between them.

This clonotype has just one count. This rearrangement joins TRBV6-6 to TRBJ2-3, with unresolved D. V gave up 4 bases and J gave up 0 bases, with 8 bases separating them. This CDR3 is built from 14 residues. The germline V gene encodes CDR1 MNHNY and CDR2 SVGAGI (reference sequence). In DNA form, the CDR3 reads TGTGCCAGCAGTTTTGAGACTAGCACAGATACGCAGTATTTT. Residues: CASSFETSTDTQYF.